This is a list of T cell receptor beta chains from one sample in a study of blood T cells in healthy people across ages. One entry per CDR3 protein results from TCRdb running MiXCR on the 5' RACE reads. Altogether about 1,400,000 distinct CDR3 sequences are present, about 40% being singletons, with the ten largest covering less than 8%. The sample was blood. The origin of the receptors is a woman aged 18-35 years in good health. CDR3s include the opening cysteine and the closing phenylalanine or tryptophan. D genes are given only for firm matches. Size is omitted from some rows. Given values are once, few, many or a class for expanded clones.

CDR3aa: CSARGDTGQYF; CDR3nt: TGCAGTGCTAGGGGGGACACCGGGCAGTACTTC; abundance: few; d_gene: NA; len: 11; j_gene: TRBJ2-5; v_gene: TRBV20-1
CDR3aa: CASRQGGYTEAFF; CDR3nt: TGTGCCAGCAGACAGGGAGGATACACTGAAGCTTTCTTT; abundance: once; d_gene: NA; len: 13; j_gene: TRBJ1-1; v_gene: TRBV27
CDR3aa: CSARDVDFQNSYEQYF; CDR3nt: TGCAGTGCTAGAGACGTCGACTTTCAAAACTCCTACGAGCAGTACTTC; abundance: NA; d_gene: NA; len: 16; j_gene: TRBJ2-7; v_gene: TRBV20-1
CDR3aa: CASSELGPGGDYGYTF; CDR3nt: TGCGCCAGCAGTGAGTTAGGTCCGGGAGGGGACTATGGCTACACCTTC; abundance: few; d_gene: NA; len: 16; j_gene: TRBJ1-2; v_gene: TRBV10-2
CDR3aa: CASSQIGEETQYF; CDR3nt: TGTGCCAGCAGCCAAATTGGAGAAGAGACCCAGTACTTC; abundance: few; d_gene: NA; len: 13; j_gene: TRBJ2-5; v_gene: TRBV14
CDR3aa: CASSQGSGRGDTQYF; CDR3nt: TGTGCCAGCAGCCAAGGGAGCGGGAGGGGAGATACGCAGTATTTT; abundance: NA; d_gene: TRBD2; len: 15; j_gene: TRBJ2-3; v_gene: TRBV3-1
CDR3aa: CASSQGTGDYEQYF; CDR3nt: TGTGCCAGCAGCCAAGGGACAGGGGATTACGAGCAGTACTTC; abundance: many; d_gene: TRBD1; len: 14; j_gene: TRBJ2-7; v_gene: TRBV4-1
CDR3aa: CSARGVETYEQYF; CDR3nt: TGCAGTGCTAGGGGAGTCGAGACCTACGAGCAGTACTTC; abundance: few; d_gene: NA; len: 13; j_gene: TRBJ2-7; v_gene: TRBV20-1
CDR3aa: CASSLRQGSTGELFF; CDR3nt: TGTGCCAGCAGTCTCCGACAGGGGTCCACCGGGGAGCTGTTTTTT; abundance: NA; d_gene: TRBD1; len: 15; j_gene: TRBJ2-2; v_gene: TRBV12-3/TRBV12-4
CDR3aa: CSARDGARSNQPQHF; CDR3nt: TGCAGTGCTAGAGATGGGGCTAGGAGCAATCAGCCCCAGCATTTT; abundance: NA; d_gene: NA; len: 15; j_gene: TRBJ1-5; v_gene: TRBV20-1
CDR3aa: CASSQVDGETQYF; CDR3nt: TGTGCCAGCAGCCAAGTAGATGGCGAGACCCAGTACTTC; abundance: NA; d_gene: NA; len: 13; j_gene: TRBJ2-5; v_gene: TRBV3-1
CDR3aa: CASSPREGEGYGYTF; CDR3nt: TGTGCCAGCAGCCCCCGTGAGGGGGAAGGTTATGGCTACACCTTC; abundance: NA; d_gene: NA; len: 15; j_gene: TRBJ1-2; v_gene: TRBV4-2
CDR3aa: CASSHPTAGGRGNEQFF; CDR3nt: TGTGCCAGCAGCCACCCTACCGCTGGCGGGAGAGGGAATGAGCAGTTCTTC; abundance: NA; d_gene: TRBD2; len: 17; j_gene: TRBJ2-1; v_gene: TRBV4-2
CDR3aa: CSASGGGVFDYGYTF; CDR3nt: TGCAGTGCTAGTGGGGGGGGGGTCTTTGACTATGGCTACACCTTC; abundance: few; d_gene: NA; len: 15; j_gene: TRBJ1-2; v_gene: TRBV20-1
CDR3aa: CASSPGGTSQPQHF; CDR3nt: TGTGCCAGCAGCCCTGGTGGGACTAGTCAGCCCCAGCATTTT; abundance: few; d_gene: NA; len: 14; j_gene: TRBJ1-5; v_gene: TRBV7-6
CDR3aa: CASSNPGQGRSPLHF; CDR3nt: TGTGCCAGCAGTAACCCGGGACAAGGAAGATCACCCCTCCACTTT; abundance: NA; d_gene: NA; len: 15; j_gene: TRBJ1-6; v_gene: TRBV28
CDR3aa: CASSLSRQGSEQYF; CDR3nt: TGCGCCAGCAGCTTATCCCGACAGGGTTCCGAGCAGTACTTC; abundance: NA; d_gene: TRBD1; len: 14; j_gene: TRBJ2-7; v_gene: TRBV5-1
CDR3aa: CASNRARSGRISSNEQFF; CDR3nt: TGTGCCAGCAACCGTGCCCGCTCGGGACGAATTTCTAGTAATGAGCAGTTCTTC; abundance: NA; d_gene: NA; len: 18; j_gene: TRBJ2-1; v_gene: TRBV3-1
CDR3aa: CSVESAGDEQYF; CDR3nt: TGCAGCGTTGAATCAGCAGGCGACGAGCAGTACTTC; abundance: NA; d_gene: NA; len: 12; j_gene: TRBJ2-7; v_gene: TRBV29-1
CDR3aa: CASSQGGTSAYEQYF; CDR3nt: TGCGCCAGCAGCCAAGGGGGGACTAGCGCCTACGAGCAGTACTTC; abundance: NA; d_gene: TRBD2; len: 15; j_gene: TRBJ2-7; v_gene: TRBV4-1
CDR3aa: CASSKAALAEHNEQFF; CDR3nt: TGTGCCAGCAGCAAAGCGGCCCTAGCGGAGCACAATGAGCAGTTCTTC; abundance: NA; d_gene: NA; len: 16; j_gene: TRBJ2-1; v_gene: TRBV21-1
CDR3aa: CSARGQGGYGYTF; CDR3nt: TGCAGTGCTAGAGGGCAGGGGGGCTATGGCTACACCTTC; abundance: many; d_gene: TRBD1; len: 13; j_gene: TRBJ1-2; v_gene: TRBV20-1
CDR3aa: CASRPPGANYGYTF; CDR3nt: TGCGCCAGCAGGCCTCCGGGAGCTAACTATGGCTACACCTTC; abundance: NA; d_gene: NA; len: 14; j_gene: TRBJ1-2; v_gene: TRBV5-1
CDR3aa: CATSARLAGKETQYF; CDR3nt: TGTGCCACCAGCGCGCGACTAGCGGGAAAAGAGACCCAGTACTTC; abundance: NA; d_gene: TRBD2; len: 15; j_gene: TRBJ2-5; v_gene: TRBV15
CDR3aa: CASTQGMNTEAFF; CDR3nt: TGTGCCAGCACTCAGGGGATGAACACTGAAGCTTTCTTT; abundance: NA; d_gene: NA; len: 13; j_gene: TRBJ1-1; v_gene: TRBV27
CDR3aa: CASSHRLDYYGYTF; CDR3nt: TGTGCCAGCAGCCACCGACTGGATTACTATGGCTACACCTTC; abundance: few; d_gene: NA; len: 14; j_gene: TRBJ1-2; v_gene: TRBV5-8
CDR3aa: CASRAVAGDNTDTQYF; CDR3nt: TGTGCCAGCAGAGCCGTAGCGGGAGATAACACAGATACGCAGTATTTT; abundance: NA; d_gene: TRBD2; len: 16; j_gene: TRBJ2-3; v_gene: TRBV7-9
CDR3aa: CASGYSRGPSYEQYF; CDR3nt: TGTGCCAGCGGTTACTCCAGGGGGCCCTCCTACGAGCAGTACTTC; abundance: NA; d_gene: TRBD1; len: 15; j_gene: TRBJ2-7; v_gene: TRBV6-5
CDR3aa: CSARSRPNYGYTF; CDR3nt: TGCAGTGCTAGGAGCAGACCTAACTATGGCTACACCTTC; abundance: NA; d_gene: NA; len: 13; j_gene: TRBJ1-2; v_gene: TRBV20-1
CDR3aa: CASTRTGWGQPQHF; CDR3nt: TGTGCCAGCACTCGAACAGGGTGGGGTCAGCCCCAGCATTTT; abundance: few; d_gene: NA; len: 14; j_gene: TRBJ1-5; v_gene: TRBV6-6
CDR3aa: CASVVSPYSYNEQFF; CDR3nt: TGTGCCAGCGTCGTGAGCCCATACTCCTACAATGAGCAGTTCTTC; abundance: NA; d_gene: NA; len: 15; j_gene: TRBJ2-1; v_gene: TRBV11-2
CDR3aa: CSVAPYGSDEQYF; CDR3nt: TGCAGCGTTGCTCCATACGGGTCCGACGAGCAGTACTTC; abundance: many; d_gene: NA; len: 13; j_gene: TRBJ2-7; v_gene: TRBV29-1
CDR3aa: CASNTGSWTEAFF; CDR3nt: TGTGCCAGCAATACAGGGTCTTGGACTGAAGCTTTCTTT; abundance: NA; d_gene: NA; len: 13; j_gene: TRBJ1-1; v_gene: TRBV25-1
CDR3aa: CSAPSGGANVLTF; CDR3nt: TGCAGTGCTCCGTCAGGAGGGGCCAACGTCCTGACTTTC; abundance: few; d_gene: NA; len: 13; j_gene: TRBJ2-6; v_gene: TRBV20-1
CDR3aa: CASSFSGSNEQYF; CDR3nt: TGCGCCAGCAGCTTCTCAGGGTCTAATGAGCAGTACTTC; abundance: NA; d_gene: NA; len: 13; j_gene: TRBJ2-5; v_gene: TRBV5-1
CDR3aa: CASRPEGSGNQPQHF; CDR3nt: TGTGCCAGCAGACCCGAGGGTTCCGGCAATCAGCCCCAGCATTTT; abundance: NA; d_gene: NA; len: 15; j_gene: TRBJ1-5; v_gene: TRBV6-6